The 2 T cell receptor beta chains reported below all come from one sample, sequenced in a study of neurological immune-mediated disorders. TCRdb fed the 5' RACE reads into MiXCR, producing one record per CDR3 protein. The sample comprises about 120,000 distinct CDR3 sequences, about 3.4% of which are singletons, and about 1.2% rests with the top ten. Material for sequencing was PBMCs. The receptors were gathered from a woman under 40 with multiple sclerosis.

This clonotype showed up many times. This CDR3 reads CASSQVARAHEQYF. DNA for the CDR3: TGTGCCAGCAGCCAAGTGGCGAGGGCCCACGAGCAGTACTTC. This chain uses TRBV3-1 with TRBJ2-7; possible D gene TRBD2, 5 bases. CDR1 LGHDT and CDR2 YNNKEL come from the germline V gene (reference sequence). V was cut by 1 base and J by 5 bases, with 12 bases left in between. The CDR3 covers 14 residues.

The chain joins TRBV2 to TRBJ2-1, with 14 bases aligning to TRBD2. Germline CDR1 and CDR2: SNHLY and FYNNEI. The CDR3 runs to 15 residues. Trimming removed 2 bases from V and 10 bases from J; junction bases left unmatched: 4. CDR3: CASSESGLAGAEQFF. The CDR3 DNA reads TGTGCCAGCAGTGAATCGGGACTAGCGGGAGCAGAGCAGTTCTTC.